The clone carrying this TCR beta chain was seen only a few times. Its antigen remains unidentified. The data were taken from a study of cytomegalovirus exposure and HLA in healthy donors. Regarding the study as a whole: Later work found that TCR association rates differed between HLA loci; DRB1 had the most and HLA-C the fewest. A later analysis, which compared TCR beta chains of equal frequency, found the HLA-associated ones more clonally expanded. There were a few CMV-associated chains whose specificity for CMV antigens was confirmed in vitro.

V dropped 6 bases and J dropped 2 bases, with 11 bases sitting between them. The CDR3 runs to 13 residues. Germline lookup yields CDR1 SGHRS and CDR2 YFSETQ. The PCR contained 60 Vbeta and 13 Jbeta primers. Some clones are missing from TCRdb's copy, which holds only in-frame ones; the method was immunoSEQ multiplex PCR. The sample shows roughly 120,000 clones, roughly 70% of them seen only once. The sequencing input was PBMCs. The rearrangement uses TRBV5-1 and TRBJ2-5, with D uncertain. This receptor was obtained from a man in his forties or fifties in good health and CMV-seropositive. In DNA form, the CDR3 reads TGCGCCAGCAACCCCAGTCCTCAAGAGACCCAGTACTTC. Translation: CASNPSPQETQYF.